The next 5 T cell receptor beta chains were all read from a single sample in a study of identical twins. TCRdb reprocessed the 5' RACE reads with MiXCR, giving one entry per CDR3 protein. The sample holds roughly 770,000 distinct CDR3 sequences, over 15% seen once. The sample was also linked to a second study, of T cells expressing NK-cell markers.

Sequencing was carried out using PBMCs. These receptors were taken from a woman in her late teens or twenties in good health.

This sequence joins TRBV10-2 and TRBJ1-5; unclear D gene. This CDR3 is built from 14 residues. The V gene's germline CDR1 is WSHSY and CDR2 SAAADI. Trimming took off 5 bases at V and 5 bases at J, with 13 bases between the two ends. This CDR3 reads CASSPVNEDQPQHF. CDR3 sequence (DNA): TGCGCCAGCAGTCCGGTGAATGAAGATCAGCCCCAGCATTTT.

At least ten counts were recorded for this clonotype. The rearrangement links TRBV3-1 to TRBJ2-7, with TRBD2 matching 8 bases. J lost 3 bases, V lost 4 bases, and 5 bases had no gene match. Germline V gene sequence: CDR1 LGHDT, CDR2 YNNKEL (reference sequence). The CDR3 extends over 14 amino acids. Written as DNA, the CDR3 is TGTGCCAGCAGCCTCAGACTAGCGAGCTACGAGCAGTACTTC. Amino acids: CASSLRLASYEQYF.

The chain joins TRBV29-1 to TRBJ2-5, with D possibly being TRBD1 (6 bases). CDR1 is SQVTM and CDR2 is ANQGSEA in the germline V gene. The V gene lost 3 bases and the J gene lost 5 bases, with 7 bases spanning the gap. The CDR3 consists of 11 residues. The CDR3 DNA is TGCAGCGTTGAGGGGGCCGAGACCCAGTACTTC. This sequence encodes CSVEGAETQYF.

Only a few counts were recorded for this clonotype. This rearrangement joins TRBV12-3 or TRBV12-4 to TRBJ2-1; D gene ambiguous. The CDR3 spans 13 residues. V lost 5 bases, J lost 2 bases, and 7 bases lay in between. In DNA, the CDR3 is TGTGCCAGCAGTCCGGAGCCCTACAATGAGCAGTTCTTC. Translating gives CASSPEPYNEQFF.

J is TRBJ2-2 and V is TRBV6-2 or TRBV6-3; unclear D gene. V lost 10 bases, J lost 3 bases, and 6 bases lay in between. CDR3 length equals 11 residues. The germline V gene encodes CDR1 MNHEY and CDR2 SVGEGT. The CDR3 reads CATRHTGELFF. CDR3 coding DNA: TGTGCCACCAGACACACCGGGGAGCTGTTTTTT.